Each of the 9 T cell receptor beta chains below was sequenced from the same sample in a study of Ad26.COV2.S vaccination and SARS-CoV-2 variants. Clones were sequenced by immunoSEQ multiplex PCR, and TCRdb holds only the in-frame ones, with some missing. The sample lists 330,000 or so clones, under 90% occurring once. This sample's treatment: roughly 20 received Ad26.COV2.S at low or high dose, single or two shots; about 5 received placebo; per-sample allocation not given. Specimens were obtained on day 63 following the first vaccine or placebo injection. This specimen consisted of peripheral blood, obtained in a trial of Ad26.COV2.S vaccine versus placebo. The receptor source for this set is a person between 18 and 60 years old who received the Ad26.COV2.S COVID-19 vaccine or a placebo.

The V and J genes are TRBV7-2 and TRBJ1-3; D remains ambiguous. CDR1 is SGHTA, CDR2 FQGNSA, per germline. Trimming pared 5 bases from V and 0 bases from J, leaving 8 bases between. This CDR3 has 14 residues. The CDR3 spells CASSPGYSGNTIYF. DNA for the CDR3: TGTGCCAGCAGCCCCGGTTACTCTGGAAACACCATATATTTT.

The rearrangement joins TRBV19 to TRBJ2-5; D remains ambiguous. Trimming shortened V by 3 bases and J by 5 bases, and 19 bases separated the two germline ends. This CDR3 comprises 16 residues. CDR1 and CDR2 from the germline V gene are LNHDA and SQIVND (reference sequence). This CDR3 is CASSIYRPTGSETQYF. The CDR3 bases are TGTGCCAGTAGTATTTATAGACCTACCGGCAGCGAGACCCAGTACTTC.

The genes are TRBV7-8 and TRBJ1-2; no reliable D call. Trimming took 5 bases from V and 4 from J, leaving 17 bases between them. Germline V gene lookup returns CDR1 SGHVS and CDR2 FQNEAQ. The CDR3 covers 15 residues. The CDR3: CASSPSRGVSYGYTF. CDR3 nucleotide sequence: TGTGCCAGCAGCCCCAGTCGGGGAGTGTCCTATGGCTACACCTTC.

The chain uses TRBV4-3 and TRBJ2-4; D is uncertain. The CDR3 is 17 residues long. The V end was cut by 3 bases, the J end by 0 bases, with 15 bases between. Looked up from germline, CDR1 is LGHNA and CDR2 is YSLEER. DNA of the CDR3: TGCGCCAGCAGCCACTCCCCTCCTGCACTAGCCAAAAACATTCAGTACTTC. Its translation is CASSHSPPALAKNIQYF.

The rearrangement links TRBV5-1 to TRBJ1-5; the D is unclear. Trimming shortened V by 0 bases and J by 3 bases, and 4 bases separated the two germline ends. The CDR3 sequence is 13 residues long. Germline V CDR1 and CDR2: SGHRS, YFSETQ. CDR3 in amino acids: CASSLGDNQPQHF. CDR3 in DNA: TGCGCCAGCAGCTTGGGCGACAATCAGCCCCAGCATTTT.

This clone was observed once. The chain has TRBV2 and TRBJ2-3, with a tentative D call TRBD2 (7 bases). This CDR3 has 15 amino acids. Germline V CDR1 and CDR2: SNHLY, FYNNEI. Trimming shortened V by 2 bases and J by 6 bases, and 15 bases separated the two germline ends. Written as DNA, the CDR3 is TGTGCCAGCAGTGAATGGGGGGGGCAGACCGATACGCAGTATTTT. This sequence encodes CASSEWGGQTDTQYF.

The V gene is TRBV19, the J gene TRBJ1-1, with D perhaps TRBD1 (6 bases). Germline CDR1 and CDR2: LNHDA and SQIVND (reference sequence). This CDR3 is built from 14 residues. Trimming cost V 7 bases and J 2 bases, with 14 bases left between them. The CDR3 DNA follows: TGTGCCAGTAACAGGGCGTACATCAACACTGAAGCTTTCTTT. Translation: CASNRAYINTEAFF.

The chain joins TRBV27 to TRBJ1-5, with D perhaps TRBD1 (5 bases). Germline values: CDR1 MNHEY, CDR2 SMNVEV (reference sequence). This CDR3 is built from 13 residues. Trimming took off 6 bases at V and 4 bases at J, with 10 bases between the two ends. The CDR3: CASRGQGNQPQHF. In DNA, the CDR3 is TGTGCCAGCAGAGGACAAGGGAATCAGCCCCAGCATTTT.

In its sample, this clone was seen once. The rearrangement uses TRBV7-9 and TRBJ2-7; 8 positions agree with TRBD1. Germline lookup yields CDR1 SEHNR and CDR2 FQNEAQ (reference sequence). With V trimmed by 6 bases and J by 5 bases, 12 bases remained unmatched. The CDR3 has 15 amino acids. This chain's CDR3 is CASSVGQGAVNEQYF. The CDR3 DNA sequence: TGTGCCAGCAGTGTGGGGCAGGGGGCGGTGAACGAGCAGTACTTC.